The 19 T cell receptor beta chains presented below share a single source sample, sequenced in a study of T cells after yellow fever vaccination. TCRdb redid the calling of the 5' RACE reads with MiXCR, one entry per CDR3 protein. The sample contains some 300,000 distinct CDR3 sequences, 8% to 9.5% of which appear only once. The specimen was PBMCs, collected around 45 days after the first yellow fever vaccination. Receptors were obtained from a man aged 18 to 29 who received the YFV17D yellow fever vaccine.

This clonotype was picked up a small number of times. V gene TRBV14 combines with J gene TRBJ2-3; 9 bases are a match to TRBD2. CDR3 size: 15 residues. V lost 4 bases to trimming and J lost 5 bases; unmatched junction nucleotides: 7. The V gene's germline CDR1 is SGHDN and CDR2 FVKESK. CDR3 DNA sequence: TGTGCCAGCAGCCCAGGTGCGACTAGCGGAGATACGCAGTATTTT. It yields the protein CASSPGATSGDTQYF. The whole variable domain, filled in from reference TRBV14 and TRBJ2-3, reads EAGVTQFPSHSVIEKGQTVTLRCDPISGHDNLYWYRRVMGKEIKFLLHFVKESKQDESGMPNNRFLAERTGGTYSTLKVQPAELEDSGVYFCASSPGATSGDTQYFGPGTRLTVL.

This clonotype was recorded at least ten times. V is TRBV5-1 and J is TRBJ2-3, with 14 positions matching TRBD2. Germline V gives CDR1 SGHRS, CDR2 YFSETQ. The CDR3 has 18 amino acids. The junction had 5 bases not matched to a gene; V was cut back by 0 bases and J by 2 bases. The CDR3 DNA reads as TGCGCCAGCAGCTTGGTCCTGACTAGCGGGGGGGACACAGATACGCAGTATTTT. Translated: CASSLVLTSGGDTDTQYF.

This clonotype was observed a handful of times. The CDR3 sequence is CASSINRETQYF. The CDR3 region has the DNA TGTGCCAGCAGCATAAACAGGGAGACCCAGTACTTC. The chain couples TRBV7-2 to TRBJ2-5; tentatively, D is TRBD1 (5 bases). The V end was cut by 5 bases, the J end by 5 bases, with 9 bases between. The CDR3 sequence is 12 residues long. Per the germline V gene, CDR1 is SGHTA and CDR2 is FQGNSA.

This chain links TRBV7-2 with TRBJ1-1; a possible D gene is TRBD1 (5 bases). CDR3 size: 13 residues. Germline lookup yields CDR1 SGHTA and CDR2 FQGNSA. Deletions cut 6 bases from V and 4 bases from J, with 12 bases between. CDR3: CASRRTGGTEAFF. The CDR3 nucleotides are TGTGCCAGCAGGCGCACAGGTGGCACTGAAGCTTTCTTT.

The CDR3: CASSHTNPRTGEGNEQFF. CDR3 nucleotide sequence: TGTGCCAGCAGCCATACCAACCCGCGGACTGGAGAGGGAAATGAGCAGTTCTTC. The chain has TRBV4-2 and TRBJ2-1; a possible D gene is TRBD2 (5 bases). V lost 3 bases, J lost 7 bases, and 25 bases lay in between. The CDR3 is made up of 18 amino acids. Germline V lookup: CDR1 LGHNA, CDR2 YNFKEQ.

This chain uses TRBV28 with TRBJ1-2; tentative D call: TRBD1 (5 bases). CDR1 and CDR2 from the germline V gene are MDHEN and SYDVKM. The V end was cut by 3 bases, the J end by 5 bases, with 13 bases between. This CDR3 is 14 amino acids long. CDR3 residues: CASSFGGPDYGYTF. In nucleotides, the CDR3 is TGTGCCAGCAGTTTCGGGGGACCTGATTATGGCTACACCTTC.

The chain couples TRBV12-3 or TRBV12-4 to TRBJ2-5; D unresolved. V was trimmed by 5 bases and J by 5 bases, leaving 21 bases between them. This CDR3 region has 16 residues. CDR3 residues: CASSRRRPVTGETQYF. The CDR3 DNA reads TGTGCCAGCAGTCGCCGACGACCCGTTACGGGTGAGACCCAGTACTTC.

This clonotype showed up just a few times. CDR3 sequence reads: CASSQAPGTGVSWGDTQYF. CDR3 coding DNA: TGCGCCAGCAGCCAAGCCCCGGGGACCGGGGTTTCTTGGGGAGATACGCAGTATTTT. The rearrangement joins TRBV4-1 to TRBJ2-3; D may correspond to TRBD1 or TRBD2 (5 bases each). Trimming pared 1 base from V and 5 bases from J, leaving 25 bases between. CDR3 length: 19 residues. CDR1 is MGHRA and CDR2 is YSYEKL in the germline V gene.

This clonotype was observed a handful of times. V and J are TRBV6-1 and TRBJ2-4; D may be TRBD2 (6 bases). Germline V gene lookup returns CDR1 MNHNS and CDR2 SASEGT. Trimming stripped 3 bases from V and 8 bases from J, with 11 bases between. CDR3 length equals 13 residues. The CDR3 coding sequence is TGTGCCAGCAGTGATTGGAGGGGATACATTCAGTACTTC. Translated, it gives CASSDWRGYIQYF.

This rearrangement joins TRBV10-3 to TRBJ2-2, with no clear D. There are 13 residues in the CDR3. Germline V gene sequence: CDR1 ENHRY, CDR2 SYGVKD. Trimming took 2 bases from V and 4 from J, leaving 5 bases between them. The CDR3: CAISEVLTGELFF. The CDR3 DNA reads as TGTGCCATCAGTGAGGTCCTCACCGGGGAGCTGTTTTTT.

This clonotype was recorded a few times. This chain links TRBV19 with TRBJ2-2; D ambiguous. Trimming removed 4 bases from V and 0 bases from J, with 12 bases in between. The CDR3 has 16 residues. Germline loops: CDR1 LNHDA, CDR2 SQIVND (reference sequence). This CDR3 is CASSTITNTNTGELFF. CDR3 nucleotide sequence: TGTGCCAGTAGTACCATTACAAACACGAACACCGGGGAGCTGTTTTTT.

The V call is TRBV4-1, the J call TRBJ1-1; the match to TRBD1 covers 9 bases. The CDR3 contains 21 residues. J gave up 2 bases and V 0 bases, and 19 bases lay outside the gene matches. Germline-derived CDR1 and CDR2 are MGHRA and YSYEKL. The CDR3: CASSQEPGRDRDRETNTEAFF. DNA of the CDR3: TGCGCCAGCAGCCAAGAGCCGGGACGGGACCGGGACAGGGAGACAAACACTGAAGCTTTCTTT.

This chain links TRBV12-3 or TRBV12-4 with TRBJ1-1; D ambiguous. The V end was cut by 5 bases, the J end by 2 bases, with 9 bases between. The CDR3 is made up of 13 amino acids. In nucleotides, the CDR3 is TGTGCCAGCAGTCTTGTGACCAACACTGAAGCTTTCTTT. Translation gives CASSLVTNTEAFF.

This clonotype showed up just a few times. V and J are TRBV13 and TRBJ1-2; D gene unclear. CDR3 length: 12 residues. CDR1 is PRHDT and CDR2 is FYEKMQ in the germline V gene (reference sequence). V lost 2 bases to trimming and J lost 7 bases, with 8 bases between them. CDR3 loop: CASSLLQLGYTF. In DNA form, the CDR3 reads TGTGCCAGCAGCTTACTTCAGCTTGGCTACACCTTC.

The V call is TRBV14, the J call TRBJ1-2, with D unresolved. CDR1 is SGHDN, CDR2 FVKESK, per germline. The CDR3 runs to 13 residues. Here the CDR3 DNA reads TGTGGAAAATGGCAGCGGGTTTACTATGGCTACACCTTC. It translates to CGKWQRVYYGYTF.

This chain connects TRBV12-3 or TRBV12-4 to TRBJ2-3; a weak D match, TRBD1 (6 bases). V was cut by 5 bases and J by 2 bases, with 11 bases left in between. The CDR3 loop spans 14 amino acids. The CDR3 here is CASSPGQITDTQYF. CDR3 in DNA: TGTGCCAGCAGTCCCGGACAGATCACAGATACGCAGTATTTT.

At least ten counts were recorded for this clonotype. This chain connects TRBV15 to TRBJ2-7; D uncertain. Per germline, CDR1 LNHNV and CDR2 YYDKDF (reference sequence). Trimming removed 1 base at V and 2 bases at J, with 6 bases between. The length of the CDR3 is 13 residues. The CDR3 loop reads CATSRGPAYEQYV. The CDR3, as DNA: TGTGCCACCAGCAGAGGACCAGCCTACGAGCAGTACGTC.

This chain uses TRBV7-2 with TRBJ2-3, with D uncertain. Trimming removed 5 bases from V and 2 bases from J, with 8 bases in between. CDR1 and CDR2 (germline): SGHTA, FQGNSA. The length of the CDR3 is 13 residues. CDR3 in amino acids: CASSGYITDTQYF. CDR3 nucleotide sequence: TGTGCCAGCAGCGGATACATCACAGATACGCAGTATTTT.

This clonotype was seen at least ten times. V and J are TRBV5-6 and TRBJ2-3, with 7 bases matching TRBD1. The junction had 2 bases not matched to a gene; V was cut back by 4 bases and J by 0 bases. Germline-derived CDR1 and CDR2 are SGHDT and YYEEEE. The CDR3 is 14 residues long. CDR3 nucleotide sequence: TGTGCCAGCAGCCGACAGGGAAGCACAGATACGCAGTATTTT. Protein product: CASSRQGSTDTQYF.